Listed below are T cell receptor beta chains from one sample, sequenced in a study of shared clonotypes between healthy human individuals. TCRdb's table, derived via immunoSEQ multiplex PCR, lists solely in-frame clones and lacks some. The repertoire holds about a million clones, approximately 77% seen once, with almost 0.9% in the top ten. The sequenced sample was memory CD4+ T cells from PBMCs. These receptors were collected from a man younger than 30 in good health. Some clones in this sample may be carry-over from other donors' samples. CDR3s include the opening cysteine and the closing phenylalanine or tryptophan. A D gene is named only where the DNA matches it firmly. Rows may omit the clone size; those that give it use once, few, many or a size class.

V	size	D	J	CDR3	DNA
TRBV28	.	.	TRBJ2-7	CASSPQATGSYEQYF	TGTGCCAGCAGCCCACAGGCCACGGGGTCCTACGAGCAGTACTTC
TRBV29-1	.	.	TRBJ1-1	CSVEDWGQGSMNTEAFF	TGCAGCGTTGAAGATTGGGGGCAGGGTAGTATGAACACTGAAGCTTTCTTT
TRBV7-2	.	TRBD1	TRBJ1-4	CASSLRRGLGEKLFF	TGTGCCAGCAGCTTAAGAAGGGGGCTGGGTGAAAAACTGTTTTTT
TRBV5-4	.	TRBD1	TRBJ2-7	CASSVPGTGAYEQYF	TGTGCCAGCAGCGTACCCGGGACAGGGGCCTACGAGCAGTACTTC
TRBV27	.	.	TRBJ2-4	CASSPRTLGADIQYF	TGTGCCAGCAGTCCGAGGACCCTAGGCGCGGACATTCAGTACTTC
TRBV5-1	.	.	TRBJ2-7	CASSSAGRTTGEQYF	TGCGCCAGCAGCTCCGCAGGGAGGACTACGGGCGAGCAGTACTTC
TRBV7-9	.	.	TRBJ2-1	CASSYRLVNEQFF	TGTGCCAGCAGCTACCGACTAGTAAATGAGCAGTTCTTC
TRBV19	.	TRBD1	TRBJ1-5	CASLGGQAGGQPQHF	TGTGCCAGCCTTGGGGGACAGGCCGGAGGTCAGCCCCAGCATTTT
TRBV27	.	TRBD1	TRBJ1-1	CASSLLGGRGLMNTEAFF	TGTGCCAGCAGTTTATTGGGGGGAAGGGGGCTCATGAACACTGAAGCTTTCTTT
TRBV5-1	.	TRBD2	TRBJ2-5	CASSLSGGPETQYF	TGCGCCAGCAGCTTGTCGGGAGGCCCAGAGACCCAGTACTTC
TRBV7-2	few	TRBD1	TRBJ1-2	CASSLSRDSYGYTF	TGTGCCAGCAGCTTATCCAGGGACAGTTATGGCTACACCTTC
TRBV28	.	.	TRBJ2-5	CASSFEGAQYF	TGTGCCAGCAGTTTCGAAGGGGCCCAGTACTTC
TRBV15	.	.	TRBJ1-2	CATSRDLLPLGYTF	TGTGCCACCAGCAGAGATCTTCTGCCGTTGGGCTACACCTTC
TRBV2	few	TRBD2	TRBJ2-5	CASSVSPSGMDTQETQYF	TGTGCCAGCAGTGTTTCTCCCAGCGGGATGGATACCCAAGAGACCCAGTACTTC
TRBV5-1	.	.	TRBJ2-1	CASSLTGTPYNEQFF	TGCGCCAGCAGCTTGACAGGGACCCCCTACAATGAGCAGTTCTTC
TRBV6-1	.	.	TRBJ1-5	CASSASGFWTVQPQHF	TGTGCCAGCAGTGCTTCGGGATTCTGGACGGTTCAGCCCCAGCATTTT
TRBV4-2	few	.	TRBJ2-3	CASSQEVGTDTQYF	TGTGCCAGCAGCCAGGAGGTGGGCACAGATACGCAGTATTTT
TRBV20-1	.	.	TRBJ2-2	CSAKDTGELFF	TGCAGTGCTAAGGACACCGGGGAGCTGTTTTTT
TRBV27	.	TRBD1	TRBJ2-6	CASTTDRAANVLTF	TGTGCCAGCACGACCGACAGGGCGGCCAACGTCCTGACTTTC